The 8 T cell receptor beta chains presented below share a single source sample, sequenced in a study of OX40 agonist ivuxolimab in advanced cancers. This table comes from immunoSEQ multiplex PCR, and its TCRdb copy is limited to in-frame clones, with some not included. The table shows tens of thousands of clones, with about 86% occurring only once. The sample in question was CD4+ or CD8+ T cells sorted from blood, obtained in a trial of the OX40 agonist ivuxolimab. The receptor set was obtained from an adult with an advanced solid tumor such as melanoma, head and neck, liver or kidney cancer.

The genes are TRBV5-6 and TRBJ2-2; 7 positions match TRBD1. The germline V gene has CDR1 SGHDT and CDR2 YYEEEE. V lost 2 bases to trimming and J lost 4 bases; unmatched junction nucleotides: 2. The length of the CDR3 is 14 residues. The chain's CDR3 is CASSFDRATGELFF. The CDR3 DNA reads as TGTGCCAGCAGCTTTGACAGGGCCACCGGGGAGCTGTTTTTT.

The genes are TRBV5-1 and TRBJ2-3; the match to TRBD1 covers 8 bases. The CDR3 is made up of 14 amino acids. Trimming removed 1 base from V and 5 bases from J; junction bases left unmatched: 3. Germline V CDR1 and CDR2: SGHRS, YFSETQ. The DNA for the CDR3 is TGCGCCAGCAGCTTGTGGGGGACAGGAGATACGCAGTATTTT. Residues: CASSLWGTGDTQYF.

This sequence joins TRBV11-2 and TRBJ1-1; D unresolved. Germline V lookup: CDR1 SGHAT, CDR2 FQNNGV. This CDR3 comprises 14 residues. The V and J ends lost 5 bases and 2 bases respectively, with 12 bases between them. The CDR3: CASSLVARNTEAFF. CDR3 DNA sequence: TGTGCCAGCAGCCTGGTCGCACGCAACACTGAAGCTTTCTTT.

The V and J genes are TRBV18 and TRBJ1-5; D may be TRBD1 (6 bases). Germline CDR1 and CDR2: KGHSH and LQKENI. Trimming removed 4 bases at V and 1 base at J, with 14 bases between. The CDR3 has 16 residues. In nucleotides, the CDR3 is TGTGCCAGCTCACGCCTAGACAGGACGAGCAATCAGCCCCAGCATTTT. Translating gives CASSRLDRTSNQPQHF.

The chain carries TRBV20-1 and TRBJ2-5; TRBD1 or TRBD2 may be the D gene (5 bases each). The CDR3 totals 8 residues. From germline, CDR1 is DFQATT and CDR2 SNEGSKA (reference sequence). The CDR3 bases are TGCGGGGCGGGGACCCAGTACTTC. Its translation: CGAGTQYF.

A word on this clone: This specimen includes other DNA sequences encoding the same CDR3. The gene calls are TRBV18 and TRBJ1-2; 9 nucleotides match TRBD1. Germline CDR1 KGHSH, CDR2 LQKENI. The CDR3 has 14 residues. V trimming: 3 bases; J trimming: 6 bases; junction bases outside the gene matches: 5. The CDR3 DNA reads TGTGCCAGCTCACCTCCCGGGACAGGGAATGGCTACACCTTC. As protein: CASSPPGTGNGYTF.

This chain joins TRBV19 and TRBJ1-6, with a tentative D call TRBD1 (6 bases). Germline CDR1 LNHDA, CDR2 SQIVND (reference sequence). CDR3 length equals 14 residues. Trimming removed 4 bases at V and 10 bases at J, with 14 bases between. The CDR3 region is CASSTPRGLSPLHF. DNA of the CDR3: TGTGCCAGTAGTACTCCCCGGGGGCTCTCACCCCTCCACTTT.

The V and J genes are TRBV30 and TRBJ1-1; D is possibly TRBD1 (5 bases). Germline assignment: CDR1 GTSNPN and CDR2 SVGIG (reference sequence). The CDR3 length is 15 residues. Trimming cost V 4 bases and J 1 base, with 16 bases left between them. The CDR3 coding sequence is TGTGCCTGGAATACTGCCGGGGGAAGGAACACTGAAGCTTTCTTT. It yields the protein CAWNTAGGRNTEAFF.